This is a list of T cell receptor beta chains from one sample in a study of CD8+ T cells in alopecia areata. Sequencing was performed with immunoSEQ multiplex PCR; in TCRdb, only in-frame clones are kept and a portion is missing. The sample holds 80,000 to 100,000 clones, roughly two fifths seen once. Sequenced material: CD8+ T cells sorted from blood, taken at week 24, from a patient treated with tofacitinib. Receptors were obtained from a human donor with alopecia areata. Each CDR3 is given with its conserved first and last residue. The D gene is left open where the match is weak. Size values are once, few and many counts, or a class for expanded clones, and some rows have none.

few,TRBJ1-1,TRBV5-8,TRBD1,CASSTGTGGWNTEAFF,TGTGCCAGCAGCACCGGGACAGGGGGCTGGAACACTGAAGCTTTCTTT
NA,TRBJ2-7,TRBV9,NA,CASSVQSRGRVSEQYF,TGTGCCAGCAGCGTGCAAAGCAGGGGTCGGGTGAGCGAGCAGTACTTC
NA,TRBJ1-1,TRBV4-1,TRBD1,CASSHHQGQGDTEAFF,TGCGCCAGCAGCCACCACCAGGGACAGGGGGACACTGAAGCTTTCTTT
once,TRBJ1-4,TRBV2,TRBD1,CASTPDRVAEKLFF,TGTGCCAGCACCCCGGACAGGGTCGCGGAAAAACTGTTTTTT
few,TRBJ1-5,TRBV7-2,NA,CASSLSGANQPQHF,TGTGCCAGCAGCTTATCAGGGGCAAATCAGCCCCAGCATTTT
NA,TRBJ1-1,TRBV4-3,NA,CASSQGKNTEAFF,TGCGCCAGCAGCCAAGGCAAGAACACTGAAGCTTTCTTT
NA,TRBJ2-7,TRBV2,TRBD2,CASSVNQRGEAYPEQYF,TGTGCCAGCAGTGTTAATCAGCGGGGGGAGGCTTACCCCGAGCAGTACTTC
NA,TRBJ2-2,TRBV6-5,NA,CASRRRDVNTGELFF,TGTGCCAGCAGACGCCGGGACGTGAACACCGGGGAGCTGTTTTTT
few,TRBJ1-5,TRBV19,NA,CASSTQTGSNQPQHF,TGTGCCAGTAGTACACAGACAGGTAGCAATCAGCCCCAGCATTTT
NA,TRBJ2-4,TRBV4-2,TRBD1,CASSERQGENIQYF,TGTGCCAGCAGCGAAAGACAGGGGGAGAACATTCAGTACTTC
NA,TRBJ2-4,TRBV2,NA,CASSATPLAKNIQYF,TGTGCCAGCAGTGCGACTCCACTAGCCAAAAACATTCAGTACTTC
NA,TRBJ2-2,TRBV6-4,TRBD1,CASSVGTGLSGELFF,TGTGCCAGCAGTGTCGGGACAGGGCTTTCCGGGGAGCTGTTTTTT
NA,TRBJ1-4,TRBV11-2,TRBD1,CASSLGTGTFNEKLFF,TGTGCCAGCAGCTTAGGGACAGGGACCTTCAATGAAAAACTGTTTTTT
NA,TRBJ1-5,TRBV15,NA,CATSRDRGNQPQHF,TGTGCCACCAGTAGGGACCGGGGGAATCAGCCCCAGCATTTT
NA,TRBJ2-1,TRBV9,NA,CASSAGEYNEQFF,TGTGCCAGCAGCGCGGGAGAGTACAATGAGCAGTTCTTC
NA,TRBJ1-2,TRBV21-1,NA,CASSKVAGGYTF,TGTGCCAGCAGCAAAGTCGCTGGCGGCTACACCTTC
NA,TRBJ1-1,TRBV27,NA,CASRGPGLTEAFF,TGTGCCAGCAGGGGACCGGGACTCACTGAAGCTTTCTTT
once,TRBJ2-3,TRBV5-1,NA,CASSLSRDTQYF,TGCGCCAGCAGCTTGTCGAGGGATACGCAGTATTTT
NA,TRBJ2-1,TRBV30,NA,CAWSEDGNEQFF,TGTGCCTGGAGTGAAGACGGCAATGAGCAGTTCTTC
NA,TRBJ2-1,TRBV7-8,TRBD2,CASSSSLGFGRDYNEQFF,TGTGCCAGCAGCTCTTCCCTTGGGTTCGGGAGGGACTACAATGAGCAGTTCTTC
few,TRBJ2-7,TRBV9,NA,CASSVGGTPSYEQYF,TGTGCCAGCAGCGTAGGCGGGACCCCCTCCTACGAGCAGTACTTC
NA,TRBJ1-4,TRBV13,NA,CASSLMGSLNEKLFF,TGTGCCAGCAGCTTAATGGGATCCTTGAATGAAAAACTGTTTTTT
many,TRBJ2-7,TRBV7-2,NA,CASSPSGAYEQYF,TGTGCCAGCAGCCCATCTGGAGCCTACGAGCAGTACTTC
NA,TRBJ2-1,TRBV11-2,TRBD1,CASSELTGTGSSYNEQFF,TGTGCCAGCAGCGAATTAACTGGGACAGGTAGCTCCTACAATGAGCAGTTCTTC
once,TRBJ2-3,TRBV9,TRBD2,CASSVEGLAGVISTDTQYF,TGTGCCAGCAGCGTAGAAGGATTAGCGGGAGTTATTAGCACAGATACGCAGTATTTT
NA,TRBJ2-5,TRBV7-9,TRBD1,CAGMRARRGGAETQYF,TGTGCCGGCATGCGGGCCAGACGAGGGGGCGCCGAGACCCAGTACTTC
NA,TRBJ1-2,TRBV30,NA,CAWSGRSDYGYTF,TGTGCCTGGAGTGGCAGGTCTGACTATGGCTACACCTTC
NA,TRBJ2-5,TRBV7-9,TRBD2,CASLGGGDETQYF,TGTGCCAGCCTTGGCGGGGGGGATGAGACCCAGTACTTC
NA,TRBJ1-1,TRBV4-1,TRBD1,CASSQRGPEGASTEAFF,TGCGCCAGCAGCCAGAGGGGACCGGAGGGGGCGAGCACTGAAGCTTTCTTT
NA,TRBJ2-2,TRBV4-1,NA,CASSQDRGLNTGELFF,TGCGCCAGCAGCCAAGACAGGGGTCTTAACACCGGGGAGCTGTTTTTT
few,TRBJ2-1,TRBV29-1,TRBD2,CSVRGLAGVAGNEQFF,TGCAGCGTGAGAGGACTAGCGGGAGTTGCGGGTAATGAGCAGTTCTTC
NA,TRBJ1-5,TRBV30,NA,CAWSTGTGSNQPQHF,TGTGCCTGGAGTACGGGGACGGGGAGCAATCAGCCCCAGCATTTT
NA,TRBJ2-7,TRBV19,NA,CASSPSAAGYEQYF,TGTGCCAGTAGTCCATCGGCGGCGGGATACGAGCAGTACTTC
few,TRBJ1-5,TRBV23-1,NA,CASGGTRGCRPQHF,TGCGCCAGCGGAGGGACGCGGGGATGTCGGCCCCAGCATTTT
NA,TRBJ2-1,TRBV30,TRBD2,CAWTSGSGWAWNEQFF,TGTGCTTGGACTAGCGGGAGCGGTTGGGCGTGGAATGAGCAGTTCTTC
few,TRBJ2-1,TRBV5-6,NA,CASSLGVGEQFF,TGTGCCAGCAGCTTGGGTGTGGGGGAGCAGTTCTTC
NA,TRBJ2-1,TRBV6-5,NA,CASSLLSSYNEQFF,TGTGCCAGCAGCCTTCTTAGCTCCTACAATGAGCAGTTCTTC
NA,TRBJ2-7,TRBV11-2,NA,CASSLGTYEQYF,TGTGCCAGCAGCTTAGGGACATACGAGCAGTACTTC